This TCR beta chain came from a study of CD8 T cells in ankylosing spondylitis. 5'-RACE, quantitative and with molecular barcodes, yielded the TCR beta libraries. In TCRdb, the 5' RACE reads were re-called with MiXCR into one record per CDR3 protein. The data contain 250,000 to 300,000 distinct CDR3 sequences, 15% to 20% of them seen just once; the ten biggest clones take up about 8%. General observations from the study: The study looked at matched synovial fluid samples from ankylosing spondylitis patients. Disease-linked clones were reported to be significantly enriched there. Reactive arthritis synovial fluid and blood were previously reported to contain some motif variants.

To note about this clonotype: Its cognate antigen is unknown.

The V and J ends lost 5 bases and 5 bases respectively, with 6 bases between them. From germline, CDR1 is DFQATT and CDR2 SNEGSKA (reference sequence). The CDR3 has 10 residues. This chain uses TRBV20-1 with TRBJ2-5; no clear D. The sequencing sample was made of blood, either unsorted or a sorted T cell fraction (not recorded which). The sequence was collected from a male donor with ankylosing spondylitis or in good health (not recorded which). The CDR3 here is CSAFSETQYF. In nucleotides, the CDR3 is TGCAGTGCTTTTAGTGAGACCCAGTACTTC.